This note documents a single T cell receptor beta chain sequence. This clonotype was recorded at least ten times. What antigen it recognizes has not been identified. Base qualities are not provided; no much larger clone lies one nucleotide away. TCR beta CDR3 regions were amplified from RNA transcripts for repertoire sequencing. A first-round RT-PCR used HTBI primers with the Qiagen OneStep RT-PCR kit, followed by a second-round multiplex PCR, size selection and purification. Libraries were sequenced on an Illumina HiSeq2000 using paired-end 100 bp reads. The paper's data handling went like this. SOAPnuke was used to process the reads, throwing out any read that had adapters, had uncalled bases, had a mean Phred below 15, or lacked an exact constant-primer or identifier match. COPE v1.2.5 was used to merge high-quality paired reads. Each unique nucleotide sequence was defined as a clonotype, and clonotypes were aligned to IMGT TRB V, D and J references with MiTCR v1.1. Only V-J combinations with frequency above 0.0001 were analysed, covering about 99% of repertoires. For each V-J combination, a TCR clonal expansion and chaos score was defined as the ratio of F50 clonal expansion to chaos observed in the TCRdist matrix. Features were reduced by Welch's t-statistics and random forest to more than 10 V-J combinations, which fed a naive Bayes classifier. The Morisita-Horn index was used to measure how similar the thyroid and blood repertoires were. TCRdb passed the public sequencing reads through fastp at Q25 and MiXCR, retaining productive beta sequences. Rows are unified per CDR3 protein, each entry keeping the most common DNA and genes. These V and J calls originate from TCRdb's pipeline instead of the authors' own analysis. A total of about 740,000 distinct CDR3 sequences appear in this sample, 40% of them only once. The biggest ten clones account for 40% to 45% of the sample.

Ophthalmopathy patients were characterized by moderately to severely active disease, a Clinical Activity Score of at least 3, a NOSPECS grade of at least 4, and a disease duration under 3 months. Patients with other autoimmune diseases, uncontrolled infections, pregnancy or lactation were excluded from the study. Diagnosis relied on clinical symptoms, serum thyroxine, TRAb, thyroid ultrasound and orbital computed tomography. Using Ficoll-Paque density gradient centrifugation, PBMCs were isolated from 9.5 to 10 ml of fresh peripheral blood. Trizol reagent was used to extract the total RNA, and its quality was then checked on an Agilent 2100 Bioanalyzer. A distance of 14 bases separates the germline ends of V and J, which lose 4 bases and 5 bases respectively. CDR3 length: 14 amino acids, cysteine to phenylalanine. CDR3 DNA only is kept here, 42 bases in frame from base 1. The CDR1 and CDR2 encoded by the germline V gene are SGHDN and FVKESK.

The source of the sample is a study of Graves' ophthalmopathy and Graves' hyperthyroidism (dated by TCRdb to between 2017 and 2018). Notes on the research overall: Peripheral blood was collected before any treatment was given, at the time of initial diagnosis. TCR beta repertoire signatures were used to distinguish Graves' ophthalmopathy from Graves' hyperthyroidism and to predict progression to ophthalmopathy. In total, approximately 130 blood samples were TCR-sequenced: under 45 ophthalmopathy, some 75 hyperthyroidism and about 17 hyperthyroidism-to-ophthalmopathy patients. To explore V-J signatures that distinguish ophthalmopathy from hyperthyroidism, a discovery set of under 110 patients was enrolled, made up of around 44 with ophthalmopathy and 55 to 65 with stable hyperthyroidism. An independent validation cohort comprised under 20 hyperthyroidism patients and over 15 patients who later progressed from hyperthyroidism to ophthalmopathy. T-cell repertoires of thyroid tissue and blood were compared in over 5 hyperthyroidism patients. Following sampling, methimazole starting at 30 mg daily was administered to hyperthyroidism patients, and high-dose intravenous methylprednisolone was administered to ophthalmopathy patients. Here is what the overall study found, with its caveats: No statistical method was used to predetermine the sample size, and group allocation was not hidden from the investigators. In cross-validation, the 13-signature model distinguished ophthalmopathy from stable hyperthyroidism with 87.88% sensitivity and about 81% specificity, while in the test set the corresponding values were 80% and 75%. In validation, the model predicted ophthalmopathy progression with more than 70% sensitivity and 72.22% specificity; around twelve predicted patients were CT-confirmed with GO in a median of around 6.5 months. Most of the expanded thyroid clonotypes with a frequency above 0.001 were also detected in blood, and it was suggested that the thyroid immune response may be reflected by blood repertoires.

The sample taken for sequencing was peripheral blood. This sequence uses TRBV14 and TRBJ1-2, with a tentative D gene TRBD1 over 6 matching bases. The sequence was obtained from an adult man with Graves' ophthalmopathy. The DNA is TGTGCCAGCAGCCCCCCAGGGGCAACATATGGCTACACCTTC. The resulting protein is CASSPPGATYGYTF.